Sequencing of this T cell receptor beta chain was carried out in a study of blood T cell repertoires in COVID-19. Trimming took off 6 bases at V and 10 bases at J, with 20 bases between the two ends. This CDR3 contains 14 residues. CDR1 is SGHRS, CDR2 YFSETQ, per germline. In the study's own analysis: Nucleated cell number was recorded as an estimate derived from reference gene primer amplification. This table comes from immunoSEQ multiplex PCR, and its TCRdb copy is limited to in-frame clones, with some not included. D and trimming come from the DNA, and the V and J calls and clone size come from that table. The sample contains about 140,000 clones, around 90% of which appear only once.

Sequenced: peripheral blood. The chain combines TRBV5-1 with TRBJ2-1; TRBD1 might be the D (5 bases). This receptor was taken from a man aged 70-80 years with acute or convalescent COVID-19. The CDR3 region is CASTPGTKGLEQFF. CDR3 DNA sequence: TGCGCCAGCACCCCTGGAACGAAGGGGTTGGAGCAGTTCTTC.